This T cell receptor beta chain is from a study of T cells expressing NK-cell markers. The authors generated TCR beta cDNA through 5'RACE template switching with UMIs. TCRdb re-called the 5' RACE reads; one entry per CDR3 protein, DNA not given. The table for this sample gives 300,000 to 500,000 distinct CDR3 sequences. The CDR3 sequence is 18 residues long. Germline V gives CDR1 SGHRS, CDR2 YFSETQ. Source material: blood T cells: a sorted CD56 or NKG2C T cell subset, CD4+ or CD8+ T cells, or bulk PBMC T cells (not recorded which). The rearrangement joins TRBV5-1 to TRBJ1-3; TCRdb's D call, TRBD1, is unchecked because there is no DNA. The sequence came from a woman in her forties or fifties in good health. The CDR3: CASSSRDGGRSTGNTIYF.